The 9 T cell receptor beta chains below all came from one sample that was sequenced in a study of Graves' ophthalmopathy and Graves' hyperthyroidism. RNA served as the template for amplifying TCR beta CDR3 regions. HTBI primers primed a first-round RT-PCR, and a second-round multiplex PCR followed. TCRdb re-called the multiplex PCR reads through MiXCR, storing one row per CDR3 protein. The sample records a few hundred thousand distinct CDR3 sequences, 15% to 19% being singletons. The sample taken for sequencing was peripheral blood. These receptors were taken from a woman between 18 and 29 years old with stable Graves' hyperthyroidism.

This clonotype was seen ten or more times. This chain uses TRBV6-1 with TRBJ1-5, with 7 bases matching TRBD1. V lost 4 bases to trimming and J lost 3 bases; unmatched junction nucleotides: 6. Per germline, CDR1 MNHNS and CDR2 SASEGT. CDR3 length equals 15 residues. CDR3 in DNA: TGTGCCAGCAGTGGGACAGGTCTCACCAATCAGCCCCAGCATTTT. This gives the protein CASSGTGLTNQPQHF.

The rearrangement uses TRBV7-9 and TRBJ1-3, with unresolved D. This CDR3 comprises 15 residues. Trimming took off 5 bases at V and 0 bases at J, with 11 bases between the two ends. Germline V gives CDR1 SEHNR, CDR2 FQNEAQ (reference sequence). The CDR3, as DNA: TGTGCCAGCAGCCAAGGACTCCTCTCTGGAAACACCATATATTTT. It yields the protein CASSQGLLSGNTIYF.

This clonotype came up many times. The chain joins TRBV20-1 to TRBJ1-1, with D possibly being TRBD1 (5 bases). Germline V gives CDR1 DFQATT, CDR2 SNEGSKA (reference sequence). V dropped 3 bases and J dropped 4 bases, with 18 bases sitting between them. This CDR3 is 15 amino acids long. The CDR3 here is CSASGQGGVSTEAFF. The CDR3 DNA sequence: TGCAGTGCTAGTGGGCAGGGTGGGGTGAGCACTGAAGCTTTCTTT.

This clonotype was seen many times. The chain is built from TRBV6-4 and TRBJ1-1; D might be TRBD1 (6 bases). Germline values: CDR1 MRHNA, CDR2 SNTAGT. The CDR3 spans 13 residues. V lost 3 bases and J 1 base, leaving 6 bases between the germline ends. The CDR3 DNA follows: TGTGCCAGCAGTGAGGGGGCGAACACTGAAGCTTTCTTT. Protein product: CASSEGANTEAFF.

A note on this clonotype: A junction boundary mismatches the germline segment, possibly from a read error. Written as DNA, the CDR3 is TGCGCCAACAGCAGATCGACTAGCTTCTCCTACGAGCAGTACTTC. Its protein product is CANSRSTSFSYEQYF. The gene calls are TRBV5-1 and TRBJ2-7, with 7 positions matching TRBD2. The CDR3 contains 15 residues. Germline V gene sequence: CDR1 SGHRS, CDR2 YFSETQ.

This clonotype was recorded at least ten times. The chain links TRBV5-1 to TRBJ2-7, with 7 bases lining up with TRBD1. V shed 1 base, J shed 2 bases, and the junction held 12 bases outside the gene matches. The CDR3 runs 17 residues. Germline V gene data show CDR1 as SGHRS and CDR2 as YFSETQ. CDR3: CASSLSLRGGLTYEQYF. CDR3 in DNA: TGCGCCAGCAGCTTGTCGCTGAGAGGGGGCCTTACCTACGAGCAGTACTTC.

This clonotype was detected ten times or more. The chain combines TRBV7-9 with TRBJ2-7; D is possibly TRBD1 or TRBD2 (5 bases each). Germline values: CDR1 SEHNR, CDR2 FQNEAQ (reference sequence). The CDR3 spans 14 residues. The V and J ends lost 7 bases and 2 bases respectively, with 15 bases between them. DNA of the CDR3: TGTGCCAGCACGTCGAGGGGTTTACCCTACGAGCAGTACTTC. Amino acid sequence: CASTSRGLPYEQYF.

This clonotype has a handful of counts. This sequence joins TRBV6-2 or TRBV6-3 and TRBJ1-1; D is undetermined. This CDR3 spans 14 amino acids. Germline loops: CDR1 MNHEY, CDR2 SVGEGT. Trimming stripped 6 bases from V and 7 bases from J, with 18 bases between. CDR3 residues: CASRPWTTGHEAFF. In DNA, the CDR3 is TGTGCCAGCAGGCCCTGGACGACGGGTCATGAAGCTTTCTTT.

Concerning this clonotype itself: Given a much more abundant clone one base away, this may be a read error. This chain connects TRBV3-1 to TRBJ2-7; TRBD2 might be the D (6 bases). Germline CDR1 is LGHDT and CDR2 is YNNKEL (reference sequence). The CDR3 spans 16 residues. The germline V and J ends were trimmed by 4 bases and 2 bases, with 18 bases remaining between them. The CDR3 sequence: CASSRTNYRSPYEQYF. The CDR3 DNA sequence: TGTGCCAGCAGCCGGACTAACTATCGAAGCCCCTACGAGCAGTACTTC.